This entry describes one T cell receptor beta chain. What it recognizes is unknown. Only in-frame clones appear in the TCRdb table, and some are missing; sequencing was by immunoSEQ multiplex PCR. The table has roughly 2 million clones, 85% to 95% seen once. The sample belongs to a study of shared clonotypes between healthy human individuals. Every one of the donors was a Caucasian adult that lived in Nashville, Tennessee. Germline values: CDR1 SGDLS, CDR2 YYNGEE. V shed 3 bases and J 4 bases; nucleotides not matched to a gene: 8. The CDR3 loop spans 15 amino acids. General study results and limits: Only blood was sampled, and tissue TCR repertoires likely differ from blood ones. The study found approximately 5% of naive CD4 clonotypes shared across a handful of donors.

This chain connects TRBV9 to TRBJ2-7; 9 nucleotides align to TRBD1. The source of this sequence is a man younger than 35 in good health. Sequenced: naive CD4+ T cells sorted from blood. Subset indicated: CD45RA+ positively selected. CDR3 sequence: CASSAGTGRLYEQYF. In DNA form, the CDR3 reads TGTGCCAGCAGCGCCGGGACAGGGAGATTGTACGAGCAGTACTTC.